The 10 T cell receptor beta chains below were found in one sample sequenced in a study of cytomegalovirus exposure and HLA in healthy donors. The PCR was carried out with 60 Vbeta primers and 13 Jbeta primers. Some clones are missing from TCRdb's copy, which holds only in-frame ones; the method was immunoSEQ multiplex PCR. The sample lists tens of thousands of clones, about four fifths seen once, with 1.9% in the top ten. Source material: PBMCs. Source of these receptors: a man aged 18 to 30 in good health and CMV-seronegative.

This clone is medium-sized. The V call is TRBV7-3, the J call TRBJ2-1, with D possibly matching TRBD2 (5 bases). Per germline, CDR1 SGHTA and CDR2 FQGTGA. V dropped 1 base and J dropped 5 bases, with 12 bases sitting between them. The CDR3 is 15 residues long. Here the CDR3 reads CASSLIGVEDNEQFF. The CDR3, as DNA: TGTGCCAGCAGCTTAATCGGGGTAGAGGACAATGAGCAGTTCTTC.

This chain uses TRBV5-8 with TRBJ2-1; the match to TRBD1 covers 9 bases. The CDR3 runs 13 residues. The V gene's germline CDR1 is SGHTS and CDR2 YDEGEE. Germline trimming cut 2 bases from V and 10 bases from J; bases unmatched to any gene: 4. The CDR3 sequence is CASSLQGAGEQFF. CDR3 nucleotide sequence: TGTGCCAGCAGCTTACAGGGGGCCGGAGAGCAGTTCTTC.

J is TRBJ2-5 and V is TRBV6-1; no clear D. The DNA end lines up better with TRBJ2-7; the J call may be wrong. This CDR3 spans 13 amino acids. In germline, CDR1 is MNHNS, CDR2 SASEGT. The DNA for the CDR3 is TGTGCCAGCAGTGAACAGGCCTATTCCGAGCAGTACTTC. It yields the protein CASSEQAYSEQYF.

The CDR3 here is CASSLVRGGYTDTQYF. For the CDR3, the DNA is TGCGCCAGCAGCTTGGTGAGGGGGGGATACACAGATACGCAGTATTTT. The chain recombines TRBV5-1 with TRBJ2-3; D is possibly TRBD2 (7 bases). Germline CDR1 SGHRS, CDR2 YFSETQ. The CDR3 spans 16 residues. The V gene lost 0 bases and the J gene lost 2 bases, with 13 bases spanning the gap.

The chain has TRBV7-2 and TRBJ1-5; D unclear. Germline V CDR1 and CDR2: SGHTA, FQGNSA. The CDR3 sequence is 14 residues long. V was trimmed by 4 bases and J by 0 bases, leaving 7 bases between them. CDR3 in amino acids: CASSSGSSNQPQHF. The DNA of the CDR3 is TGTGCCAGCAGCTCTGGGAGTAGCAATCAGCCCCAGCATTTT.

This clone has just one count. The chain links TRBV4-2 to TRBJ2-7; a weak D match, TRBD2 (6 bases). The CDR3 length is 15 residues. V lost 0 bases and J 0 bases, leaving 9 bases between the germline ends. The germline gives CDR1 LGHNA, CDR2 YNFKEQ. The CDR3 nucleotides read TGTGCCAGCAGCCAAGATGTCGGGAGCTCCTACGAGCAGTACTTC. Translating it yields CASSQDVGSSYEQYF.

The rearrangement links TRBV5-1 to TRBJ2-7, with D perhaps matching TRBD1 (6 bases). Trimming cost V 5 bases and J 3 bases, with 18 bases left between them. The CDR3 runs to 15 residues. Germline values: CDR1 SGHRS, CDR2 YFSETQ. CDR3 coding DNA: TGCGCCAGCAGTGGCAGGGGCGATTTTCACTACGAGCAGTACTTC. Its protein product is CASSGRGDFHYEQYF.

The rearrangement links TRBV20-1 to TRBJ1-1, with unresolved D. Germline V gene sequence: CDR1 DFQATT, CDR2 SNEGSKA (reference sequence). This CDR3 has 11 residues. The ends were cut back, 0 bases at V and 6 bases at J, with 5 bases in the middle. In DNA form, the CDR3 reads TGCAGTGCTAGAGAGGCCTCTGAAGCTTTCTTT. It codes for CSAREASEAFF.

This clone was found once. DNA of the CDR3: TGTGCCAGCAGTTTATCGACAGGGCGTGAAGCTTTCTTT. This translates into CASSLSTGREAFF. The chain has TRBV27 and TRBJ1-1, with TRBD1 identical over 7 bases. Germline CDR1 MNHEY, CDR2 SMNVEV (reference sequence). Losses at the gene ends were 0 bases for V and 7 bases for J; bases not matched to a gene: 2. This CDR3 region has 13 residues.

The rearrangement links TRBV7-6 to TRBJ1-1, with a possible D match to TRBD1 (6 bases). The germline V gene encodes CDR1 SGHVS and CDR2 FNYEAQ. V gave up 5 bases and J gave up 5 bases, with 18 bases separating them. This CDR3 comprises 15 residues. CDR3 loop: CASSDLAGVETEAFF. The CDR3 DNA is TGTGCCAGCAGCGATTTGGCAGGGGTTGAGACTGAAGCTTTCTTT.